These T cell receptor beta chains were read from a single sample in a study of Graves' ophthalmopathy and Graves' hyperthyroidism. TCRdb redid the calling of the multiplex PCR reads with MiXCR, one entry per CDR3 protein. Seen here are about 390,000 distinct CDR3 sequences, 15% to 20% observed once, and the top ten hold roughly 2.4%. The material sequenced was peripheral blood. The source of these receptors is an adult woman with stable Graves' hyperthyroidism. Both conserved end residues are part of each CDR3. A D gene is named only where the DNA matches it firmly. Rows give clone size only sometimes, using once, few, many, or a class for an expanded clone.

J gene,CDR3 length,clone size,V gene,D gene,CDR3 protein,CDR3 DNA
TRBJ1-1,10,many,TRBV28,.,CASRSYRAFF,TGTGCCAGCAGATCTTACAGAGCTTTCTTT
TRBJ2-5,15,few,TRBV6-1,TRBD1,CASKERGTGQETQYF,TGTGCCAGCAAGGAAAGAGGGACAGGGCAAGAGACCCAGTACTTC
TRBJ2-7,14,many,TRBV11-2,.,CASSRPGIAYEQYF,TGTGCCAGCAGCCGACCCGGGATCGCCTACGAGCAGTACTTC
TRBJ2-7,13,few,TRBV6-5,.,CASSYSMGGGKYF,TGTGCCAGCAGTTACTCGATGGGTGGAGGAAAGTACTTC
TRBJ2-2,16,many,TRBV20-1,TRBD2,CSARDSGRRGTGELFF,TGCAGTGCTAGGGACAGCGGGAGGCGGGGCACCGGGGAGCTGTTTTTT
TRBJ2-7,15,many,TRBV7-2,.,CASSLATGTLHEQYF,TGTGCCAGCAGCTTGGCGACGGGGACCCTTCACGAGCAGTACTTC
TRBJ2-2,13,.,TRBV12-3/TRBV12-4,.,CASTPLNTGELFF,TGTGCCAGCACGCCCTTAAACACCGGGGAGCTGTTTTTT
TRBJ2-2,14,many,TRBV7-9,.,CASSLGSATGELFF,TGTGCCAGCAGCTTAGGATCTGCCACCGGGGAGCTGTTTTTT
TRBJ2-7,16,many,TRBV6-1,.,CASSIAGPGLTYEQYF,TGTGCCAGCAGCATCGCCGGGCCTGGTCTTACCTACGAGCAGTACTTC
TRBJ2-4,14,medium-sized,TRBV24-1,.,CATKAVLAKNIQYF,TGTGCCACCAAGGCTGTCCTAGCCAAAAACATTCAGTACTTC
TRBJ1-3,15,.,TRBV20-1,.,CSARYGGRGGNTIYF,TGCAGTGCCAGATATGGGGGGCGCGGGGGAAACACCATATATTTT
TRBJ1-1,16,.,TRBV12-3/TRBV12-4,.,CASRTGPASGKTDAFF,TGTGCCAGCAGGACGGGCCCTGCATCAGGGAAAACTGATGCTTTCTTT
TRBJ1-1,15,once,TRBV5-1,.,CASSLWVGSNTEAFF,TGCGCCAGCAGCTTGTGGGTGGGGTCCAACACTGAAGCTTTCTTT
TRBJ2-7,15,many,TRBV20-1,TRBD2,CSARDPTSAVYEQYF,TGCAGTGCTAGAGACCCGACTAGCGCCGTCTACGAGCAGTACTTC
TRBJ1-3,14,many,TRBV6-5,.,CASRGDISGNTIYF,TGTGCCAGCAGAGGGGACATCTCTGGAAACACCATATATTTT
TRBJ1-3,18,many,TRBV12-3/TRBV12-4,.,CASSFLLPLRKNGNTIYF,TGTGCCAGCAGTTTTTTGTTGCCACTCAGGAAAAATGGAAACACCATATATTTT
TRBJ1-6,17,many,TRBV7-2,TRBD1,CASSRDRGYTYDSPLHF,TGTGCCAGCAGCAGGGACAGGGGTTATACCTACGATTCACCCCTCCACTTT
TRBJ1-6,14,.,TRBV6-5,.,CASSYGVGRSPLHF,TGTGCCAGCAGTTACGGGGTGGGGAGGTCACCCCTCCACTTT
TRBJ2-2,17,.,TRBV4-3,TRBD1,CASSQDPAGQGSGELFF,TGCGCCAGCAGCCAAGATCCTGCGGGACAGGGGTCCGGGGAGCTGTTTTTT
TRBJ2-2,17,.,TRBV5-1,.,CASSLVSPQGGIGELFF,TGCGCCAGCAGCTTGGTATCTCCACAGGGTGGAATCGGGGAGCTGTTTTTT
TRBJ2-5,13,.,TRBV5-4,.,CASSLTHQETKYF,TGTGCCAGCAGCTTAACTCATCAAGAGACCAAGTACTTC
TRBJ1-1,13,many,TRBV28,TRBD1,CASYRRDSYEAFF,TGTGCCAGCTACCGGAGGGACAGTTATGAAGCTTTCTTT
TRBJ2-7,14,many,TRBV2,.,CASTLIDRFREQYF,TGTGCCAGCACCCTTATAGACAGGTTTCGGGAGCAGTACTTC
TRBJ1-1,16,many,TRBV7-6,.,CASSLAPDGMNTEAFF,TGTGCCAGCAGCTTAGCCCCCGACGGCATGAACACTGAAGCTTTCTTT
TRBJ2-3,14,few,TRBV12-3/TRBV12-4,.,CASSFSGVGDTQYF,TGTGCCAGCAGTTTCTCGGGGGTGGGAGATACGCAGTATTTT
TRBJ1-2,12,many,TRBV25-1,.,CASSEGTYGYTF,TGTGCCAGCAGTGAGGGGACCTATGGCTACACCTTC
TRBJ2-3,14,many,TRBV20-1,.,CSAARTSSPYTQYF,TGCAGTGCTGCGAGAACTAGCTCACCCTATACGCAGTATTTT
TRBJ2-7,14,.,TRBV15,.,CATSFPASTAEQYF,TGTGCCACCAGCTTCCCAGCTAGCACGGCCGAGCAGTACTTC
TRBJ2-6,14,many,TRBV10-1,.,CASARDSGANVLTF,TGCGCCAGCGCCAGGGACTCTGGGGCCAACGTCCTGACTTTC
TRBJ1-1,14,.,TRBV20-1,.,CSASEGRVNTEAFF,TGCAGTGCTTCAGAGGGAAGGGTGAACACTGAAGCTTTCTTT
TRBJ2-1,14,.,TRBV20-1,TRBD2,CSAYLAGPYNEQFF,TGCAGTGCCTATCTAGCGGGACCCTACAATGAGCAGTTCTTC
TRBJ2-4,15,many,TRBV20-1,TRBD2,CSARRAGEAKNIQYF,TGCAGTGCGAGACGAGCGGGAGAGGCCAAAAACATTCAGTACTTC
TRBJ2-7,15,.,TRBV6-1,.,CASSGRTSSSYEQYF,TGTGCCAGCAGTGGCCGGACGTCGAGCTCCTACGAGCAGTACTTC
TRBJ1-1,14,many,TRBV20-1,.,CSARARGRGFEAFF,TGCAGTGCTAGAGCGCGGGGGCGCGGGTTTGAAGCTTTCTTT
TRBJ1-6,15,many,TRBV20-1,.,CSARDNQGQNSPLHF,TGCAGTGCTAGAGATAACCAGGGCCAAAATTCACCCCTCCACTTT
TRBJ2-5,13,many,TRBV10-3,.,CAISGRDQETQYF,TGTGCCATCAGTGGTAGAGATCAAGAGACCCAGTACTTC
TRBJ2-2,17,many,TRBV7-6,.,CASSLQGQAVNTGELFF,TGTGCCAGCAGCCTTCAAGGACAAGCAGTGAACACCGGGGAGCTGTTTTTT
TRBJ2-7,13,many,TRBV20-1,.,CSAREAGIYEQYF,TGCAGTGCTAGAGAAGCGGGTATCTACGAGCAGTACTTC
TRBJ1-1,17,many,TRBV27,.,CASSFSPFGHENTEAFF,TGTGCCAGCAGTTTCTCCCCTTTCGGGCACGAGAACACTGAAGCTTTCTTT
TRBJ1-5,15,many,TRBV20-1,.,CSARRGENSNQPQHF,TGCAGTGCTAGACGGGGAGAGAATAGCAATCAGCCCCAGCATTTT
TRBJ1-1,15,many,TRBV28,.,CASSPRRSRNTEAFF,TGTGCCAGCAGCCCCCGTAGGAGTCGGAACACTGAAGCTTTCTTT
TRBJ2-2,14,many,TRBV29-1,.,CSVGLAGNTGELFF,TGCAGCGTCGGTCTCGCAGGGAACACCGGGGAGCTGTTTTTT
TRBJ2-7,16,few,TRBV2,.,CASNGKLGGRSYEQYF,TGTGCCAGCAACGGAAAATTAGGGGGTCGCTCCTACGAGCAGTACTTC
TRBJ1-6,14,.,TRBV6-5,.,CASSYFVRNSPLHF,TGTGCCAGCAGTTACTTCGTTCGTAATTCACCCCTCCACTTT
TRBJ2-5,17,few,TRBV5-1,TRBD1,CASSLGTGNTRQETQYF,TGCGCCAGCAGCCTTGGGACAGGCAATACCAGACAAGAGACCCAGTACTTC
TRBJ1-1,12,many,TRBV12-3/TRBV12-4,.,CASSSRQAEAFF,TGTGCCAGCAGTTCCCGACAGGCGGAAGCTTTCTTT
TRBJ1-2,17,many,TRBV7-8,TRBD1,CASSNPFRDRGRFGYTF,TGTGCCAGCAGCAACCCCTTCCGGGACAGGGGGCGTTTTGGCTACACCTTC
TRBJ1-1,14,many,TRBV25-1,TRBD1,CASSEPTGVTEAFF,TGTGCCAGCAGTGAACCGACAGGGGTCACTGAAGCTTTCTTT
TRBJ1-1,13,many,TRBV7-9,.,CASSLAPKAEAFF,TGTGCCAGCAGCTTAGCGCCGAAGGCTGAAGCTTTCTTT
TRBJ1-1,13,many,TRBV7-3,.,CASSFERNTEAFF,TGTGCCAGCAGCTTCGAACGGAACACTGAAGCTTTCTTT
TRBJ1-1,17,many,TRBV7-6,.,CASSDLNRVWKNTEAFF,TGTGCCAGCAGCGACCTAAATCGGGTCTGGAAGAACACTGAAGCTTTCTTT
TRBJ2-7,15,.,TRBV7-2,TRBD2,CASSQDAGDRYEQYF,TGTGCCAGCAGCCAAGACGCGGGGGATCGCTACGAGCAGTACTTC
TRBJ2-7,19,many,TRBV12-3/TRBV12-4,.,CASSSGGYGRPGSLNEQYF,TGTGCCAGCAGTTCGGGCGGCTACGGCCGTCCCGGGAGCTTGAACGAGCAGTACTTC